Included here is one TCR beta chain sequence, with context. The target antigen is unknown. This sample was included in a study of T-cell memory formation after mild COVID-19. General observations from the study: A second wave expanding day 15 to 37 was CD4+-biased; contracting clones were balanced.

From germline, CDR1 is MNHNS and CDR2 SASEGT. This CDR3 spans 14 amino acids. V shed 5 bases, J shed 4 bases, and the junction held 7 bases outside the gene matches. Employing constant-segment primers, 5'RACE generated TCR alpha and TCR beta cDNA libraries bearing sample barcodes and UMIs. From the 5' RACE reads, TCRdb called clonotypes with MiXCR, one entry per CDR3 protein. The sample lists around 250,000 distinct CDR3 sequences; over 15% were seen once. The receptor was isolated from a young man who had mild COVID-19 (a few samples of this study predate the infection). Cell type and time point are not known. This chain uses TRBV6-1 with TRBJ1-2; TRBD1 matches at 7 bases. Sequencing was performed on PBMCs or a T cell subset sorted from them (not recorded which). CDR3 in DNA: TGTGCCAGCAGTCCGGGACAGCTTTTCTATGGCTACACCTTC. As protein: CASSPGQLFYGYTF.